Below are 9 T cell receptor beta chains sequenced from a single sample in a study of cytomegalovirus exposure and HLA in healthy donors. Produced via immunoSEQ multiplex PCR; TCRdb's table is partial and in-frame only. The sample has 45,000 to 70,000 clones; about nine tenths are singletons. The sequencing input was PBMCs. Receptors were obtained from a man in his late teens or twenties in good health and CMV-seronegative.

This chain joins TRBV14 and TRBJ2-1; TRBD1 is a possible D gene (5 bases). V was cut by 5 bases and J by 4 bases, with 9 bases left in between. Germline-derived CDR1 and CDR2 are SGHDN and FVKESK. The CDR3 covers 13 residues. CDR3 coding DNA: TGTGCCAGCAGCTCCCAGGGATACAATGAGCAGTTCTTC. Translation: CASSSQGYNEQFF. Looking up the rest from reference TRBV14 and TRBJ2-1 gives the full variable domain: EAGVTQFPSHSVIEKGQTVTLRCDPISGHDNLYWYRRVMGKEIKFLLHFVKESKQDESGMPNNRFLAERTGGTYSTLKVQPAELEDSGVYFCASSSQGYNEQFFGPGTRLTVL.

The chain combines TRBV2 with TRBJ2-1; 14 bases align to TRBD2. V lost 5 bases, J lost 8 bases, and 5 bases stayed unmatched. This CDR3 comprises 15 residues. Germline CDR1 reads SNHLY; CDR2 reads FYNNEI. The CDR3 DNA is TGTGCCAGCAGTTCCGGGACTAGCGGGAGCTATGAGCAGTTCTTC. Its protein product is CASSSGTSGSYEQFF.

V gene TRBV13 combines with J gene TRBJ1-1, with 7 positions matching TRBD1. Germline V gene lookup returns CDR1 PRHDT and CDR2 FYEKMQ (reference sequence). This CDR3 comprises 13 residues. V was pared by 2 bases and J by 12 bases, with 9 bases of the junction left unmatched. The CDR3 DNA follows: TGTGCCAGCAGCTTATCAGCACAGGGGAAGACTTTCTTT. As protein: CASSLSAQGKTFF.

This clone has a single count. Written as DNA, the CDR3 is TGTGCCAGCAGTGAAGCGTGGGGGCCGGGGCAGCCCCAGCATTTT. It yields the protein CASSEAWGPGQPQHF. The gene calls are TRBV6-1 and TRBJ1-5, with D possibly matching TRBD1 (6 bases). The CDR3 contains 15 residues. The germline V gene has CDR1 MNHNS and CDR2 SASEGT. V lost 0 bases, J lost 7 bases, and 13 bases lay in between.

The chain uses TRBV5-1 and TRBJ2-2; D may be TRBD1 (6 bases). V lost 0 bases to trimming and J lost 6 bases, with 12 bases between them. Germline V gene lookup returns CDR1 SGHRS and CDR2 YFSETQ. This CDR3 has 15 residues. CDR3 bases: TGCGCCAGCAGCTTGGTGGGGACAAATGCCGGGGAGCTGTTTTTT. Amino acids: CASSLVGTNAGELFF. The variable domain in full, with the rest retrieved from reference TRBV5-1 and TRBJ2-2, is KAGVTQTPRYLIKTRGQQVTLSCSPISGHRSVSWYQQTPGQGLQFLFEYFSETQRNKGNFPGRFSGRQFSNSRSEMNVSTLELGDSALYLCASSLVGTNAGELFFGEGSRLTVL.

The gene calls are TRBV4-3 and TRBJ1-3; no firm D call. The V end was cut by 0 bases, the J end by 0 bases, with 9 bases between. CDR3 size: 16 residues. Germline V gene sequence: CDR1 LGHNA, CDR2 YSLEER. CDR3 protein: CASSQEGGDSGNTIYF. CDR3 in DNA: TGCGCCAGCAGCCAAGAAGGCGGAGACTCTGGAAACACCATATATTTT.

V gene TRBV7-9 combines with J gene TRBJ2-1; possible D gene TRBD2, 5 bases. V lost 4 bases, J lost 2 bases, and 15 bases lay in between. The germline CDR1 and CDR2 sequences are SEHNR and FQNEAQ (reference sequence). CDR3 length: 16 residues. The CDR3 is CASSSRASLPYNEQFF. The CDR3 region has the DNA TGTGCCAGCAGCTCGCGGGCCTCCCTCCCCTACAATGAGCAGTTCTTC.

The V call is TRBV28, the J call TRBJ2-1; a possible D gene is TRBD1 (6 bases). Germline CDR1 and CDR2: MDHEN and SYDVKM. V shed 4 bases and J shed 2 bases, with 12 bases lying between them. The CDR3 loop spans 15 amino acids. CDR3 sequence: CASSSLDRPYNEQFF. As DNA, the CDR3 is TGTGCCAGCAGTTCCCTCGACAGGCCCTACAATGAGCAGTTCTTC.

CDR3 DNA sequence: TGTGCCAGCTCACCATGGACAGGGGGCTTGGTCGGCGAGCAGTACTTC. Amino acids: CASSPWTGGLVGEQYF. The chain joins TRBV18 to TRBJ2-7; 11 bases fit TRBD1. This CDR3 has 16 residues. V lost 2 bases and J lost 6; bases outside the gene matches: 9. Per the germline V gene, CDR1 is KGHSH and CDR2 is LQKENI. Supplemented by reference TRBV18 and TRBJ2-7, the full variable domain reads NAGVMQNPRHLVRRRGQEARLRCSPMKGHSHVYWYRQLPEEGLKFMVYLQKENIIDESGMPKERFSAEFPKEGPSILRIQQVVRGDSAAYFCASSPWTGGLVGEQYFGPGTRLTVT.